The present entry profiles one T cell receptor delta chain with its context. The antigen remains undetermined. This probably arose from a read error, given a far larger clone one base away. Other DNA sequences in this specimen translate into the identical CDR3. TCRdb re-called the multiplex PCR reads using CATT. The sample yields about 3,100 delta-chain clones, 1.2% seen once. The receptor sequences were amplified from genomic DNA of peripheral blood mononuclear cells. The control group comprised age- and sex-matched healthy adult blood donors. This sample stems from a study of gamma delta lymphoproliferative disorders and STAT genes. The wider study: The LymphoTrack Dx TCRG Assay amplified gamma chains from at least 50 ng of genomic DNA. The study, taken as a whole, reports: Control T cells likely spanned varied maturation stages, whereas leukemic cells were skewed toward terminal effectors. Delta repertoires did not separate groups, but patient gamma repertoires clustered apart.

Germline V gene lookup returns CDR1 GEAIGNYY and CDR2 EKD. This CDR3 has 17 residues. This sequence originates from a human donor in good health. The sample comprised blood. The chain recombines TRDV2 with TRDJ1, with TRDD3 identical over 9 bases. The CDR3 reads CACDALSTGGHTDKLIF. CDR3 DNA sequence: TGTGCCTGTGACGCCCTTAGTACTGGGGGACACACCGATAAGCTCATCTTT.